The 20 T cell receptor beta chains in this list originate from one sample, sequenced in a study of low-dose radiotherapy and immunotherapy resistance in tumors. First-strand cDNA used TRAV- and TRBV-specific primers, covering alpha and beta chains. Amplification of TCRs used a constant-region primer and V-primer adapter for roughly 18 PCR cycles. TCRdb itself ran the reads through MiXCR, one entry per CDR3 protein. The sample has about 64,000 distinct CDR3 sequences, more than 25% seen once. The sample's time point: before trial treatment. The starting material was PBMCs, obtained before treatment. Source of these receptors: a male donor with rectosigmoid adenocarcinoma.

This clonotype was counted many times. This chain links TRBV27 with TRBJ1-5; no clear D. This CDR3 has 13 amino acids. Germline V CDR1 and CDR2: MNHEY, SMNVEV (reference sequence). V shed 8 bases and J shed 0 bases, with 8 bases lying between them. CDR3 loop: CASGEASNQPQHF. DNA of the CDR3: TGTGCCAGCGGAGAGGCTAGCAATCAGCCCCAGCATTTT.

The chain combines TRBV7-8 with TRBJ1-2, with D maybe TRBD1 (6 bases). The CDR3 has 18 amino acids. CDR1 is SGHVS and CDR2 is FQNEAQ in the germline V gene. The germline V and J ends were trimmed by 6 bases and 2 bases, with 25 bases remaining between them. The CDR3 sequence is CASRRFTGTSSKNYGYTF. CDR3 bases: TGTGCCAGCAGACGATTTACAGGGACAAGTAGTAAAAACTATGGCTACACCTTC.

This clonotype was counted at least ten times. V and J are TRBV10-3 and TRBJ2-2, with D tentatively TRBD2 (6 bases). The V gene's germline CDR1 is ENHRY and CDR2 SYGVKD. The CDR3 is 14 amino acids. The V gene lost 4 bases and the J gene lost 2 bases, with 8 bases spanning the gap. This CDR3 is CAISGRGNTGELFF. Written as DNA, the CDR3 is TGTGCCATCAGTGGGCGGGGCAACACCGGGGAGCTGTTTTTT.

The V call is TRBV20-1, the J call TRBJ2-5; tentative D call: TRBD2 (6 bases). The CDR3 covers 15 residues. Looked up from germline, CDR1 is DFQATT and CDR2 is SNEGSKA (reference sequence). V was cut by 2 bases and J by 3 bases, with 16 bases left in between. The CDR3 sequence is CSARLDGGGKETQYF. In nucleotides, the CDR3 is TGCAGTGCTAGATTAGACGGGGGAGGAAAAGAGACCCAGTACTTC.

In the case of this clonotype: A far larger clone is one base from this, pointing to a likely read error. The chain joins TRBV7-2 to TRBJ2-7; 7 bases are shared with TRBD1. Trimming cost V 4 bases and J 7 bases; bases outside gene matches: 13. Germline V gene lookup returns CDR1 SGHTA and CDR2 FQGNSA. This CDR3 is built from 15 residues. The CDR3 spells CASSSRQGRINEQYF. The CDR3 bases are TGTGCCAGCAGCTCGAGACAGGGAAGAATCAATGAGCAGTACTTC.

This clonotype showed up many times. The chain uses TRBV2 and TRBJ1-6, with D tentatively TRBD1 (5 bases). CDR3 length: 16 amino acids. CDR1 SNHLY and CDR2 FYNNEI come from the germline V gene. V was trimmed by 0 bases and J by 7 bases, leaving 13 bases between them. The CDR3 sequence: CASSEASGARNSPLHF. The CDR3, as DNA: TGTGCCAGCAGTGAAGCCAGCGGGGCGAGGAATTCACCCCTCCACTTT.

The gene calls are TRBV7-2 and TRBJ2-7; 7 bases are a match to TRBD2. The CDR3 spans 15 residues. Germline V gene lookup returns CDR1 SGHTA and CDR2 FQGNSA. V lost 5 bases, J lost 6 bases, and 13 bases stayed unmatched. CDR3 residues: CASSPLSGRAAEQYF. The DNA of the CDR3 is TGTGCCAGCAGCCCCCTAAGTGGGAGGGCCGCCGAGCAGTACTTC.

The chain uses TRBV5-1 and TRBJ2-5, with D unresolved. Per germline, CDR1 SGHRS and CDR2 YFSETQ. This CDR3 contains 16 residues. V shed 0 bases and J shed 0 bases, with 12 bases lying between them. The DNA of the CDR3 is TGCGCCAGCAGCTTGGCCCGGTCCGCGTACCAAGAGACCCAGTACTTC. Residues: CASSLARSAYQETQYF. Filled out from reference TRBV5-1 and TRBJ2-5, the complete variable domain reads KAGVTQTPRYLIKTRGQQVTLSCSPISGHRSVSWYQQTPGQGLQFLFEYFSETQRNKGNFPGRFSGRQFSNSRSEMNVSTLELGDSALYLCASSLARSAYQETQYFGPGTRLLVL.

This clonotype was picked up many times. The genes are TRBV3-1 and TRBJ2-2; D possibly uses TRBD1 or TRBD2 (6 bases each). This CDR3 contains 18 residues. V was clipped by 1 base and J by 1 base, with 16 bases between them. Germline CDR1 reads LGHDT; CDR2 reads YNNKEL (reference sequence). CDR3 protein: CASSQVGGGILNTGELFF. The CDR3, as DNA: TGTGCCAGCAGCCAAGTTGGGGGCGGGATCTTGAACACCGGGGAGCTGTTTTTT.

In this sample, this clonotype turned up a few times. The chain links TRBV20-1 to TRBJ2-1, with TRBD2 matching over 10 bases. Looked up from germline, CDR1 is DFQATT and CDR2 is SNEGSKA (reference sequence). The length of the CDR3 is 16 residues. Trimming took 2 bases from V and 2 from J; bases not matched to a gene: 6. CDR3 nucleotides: TGCAGTGCTAGAATGACTAGCGGGTCGGCCTACAATGAGCAGTTCTTC. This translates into CSARMTSGSAYNEQFF.

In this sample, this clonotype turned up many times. The CDR3 nucleotides read TGCGCCAGCAGCCAAGAGTGGGACAGCCAAGATACGCAGTATTTT. Its translation is CASSQEWDSQDTQYF. The rearrangement uses TRBV4-3 and TRBJ2-3, with 7 bases identical to TRBD1. Per germline, CDR1 LGHNA and CDR2 YSLEER. The CDR3 is 15 amino acids. Germline trimming cut 0 bases from V and 5 bases from J; bases unmatched to any gene: 5.

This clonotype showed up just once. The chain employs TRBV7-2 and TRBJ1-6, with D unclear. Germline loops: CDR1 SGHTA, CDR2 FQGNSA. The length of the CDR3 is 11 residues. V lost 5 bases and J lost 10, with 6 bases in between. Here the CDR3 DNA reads TGTGCCAGCAGCCAAAGCTCACCCCTCCACTTT. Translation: CASSQSSPLHF.

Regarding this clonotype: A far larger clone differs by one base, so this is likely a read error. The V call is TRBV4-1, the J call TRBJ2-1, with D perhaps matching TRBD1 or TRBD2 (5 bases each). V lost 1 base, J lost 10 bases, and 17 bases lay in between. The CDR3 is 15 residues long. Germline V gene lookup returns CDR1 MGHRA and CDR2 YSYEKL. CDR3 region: CASSQGDGGRAEQFF. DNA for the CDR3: TGCGCCAGCAGCCAAGGGGATGGGGGAAGGGCCGAGCAGTTCTTC.

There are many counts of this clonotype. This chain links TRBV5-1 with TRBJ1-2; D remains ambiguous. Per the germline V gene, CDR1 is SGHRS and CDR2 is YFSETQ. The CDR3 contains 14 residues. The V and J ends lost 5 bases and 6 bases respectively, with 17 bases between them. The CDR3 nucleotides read TGCGCCAGCAGGACGAACGTGGGAACTGATGGCTACACCTTC. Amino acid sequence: CASRTNVGTDGYTF.

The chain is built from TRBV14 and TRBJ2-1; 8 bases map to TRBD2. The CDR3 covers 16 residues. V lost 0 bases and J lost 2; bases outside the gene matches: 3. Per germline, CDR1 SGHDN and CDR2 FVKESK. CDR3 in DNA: TGTGCCAGCAGCCAAGAACGGGGGGGGCCCTACAATGAGCAGTTCTTC. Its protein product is CASSQERGGPYNEQFF.

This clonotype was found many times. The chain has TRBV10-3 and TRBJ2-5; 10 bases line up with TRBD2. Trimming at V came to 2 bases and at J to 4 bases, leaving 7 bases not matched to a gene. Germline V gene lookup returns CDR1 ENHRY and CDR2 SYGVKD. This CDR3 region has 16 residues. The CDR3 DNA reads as TGTGCCATCAGTGAGGCTATAGCGGGAGGTCGAGAGACCCAGTACTTC. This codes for CAISEAIAGGRETQYF.

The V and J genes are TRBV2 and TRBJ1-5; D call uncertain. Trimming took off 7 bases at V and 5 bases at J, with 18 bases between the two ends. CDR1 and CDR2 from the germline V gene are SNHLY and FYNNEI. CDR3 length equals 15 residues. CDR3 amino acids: CASTDAPIPDQPQHF. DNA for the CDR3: TGTGCCAGCACGGATGCCCCAATCCCGGATCAGCCCCAGCATTTT.

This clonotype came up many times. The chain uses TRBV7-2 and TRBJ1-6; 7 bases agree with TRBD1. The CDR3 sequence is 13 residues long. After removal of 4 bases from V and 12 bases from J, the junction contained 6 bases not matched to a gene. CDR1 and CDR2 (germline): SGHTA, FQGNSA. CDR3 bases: TGTGCCAGCAGCTCCAACCGGGACAGACCCCTCCACTTT. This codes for CASSSNRDRPLHF.

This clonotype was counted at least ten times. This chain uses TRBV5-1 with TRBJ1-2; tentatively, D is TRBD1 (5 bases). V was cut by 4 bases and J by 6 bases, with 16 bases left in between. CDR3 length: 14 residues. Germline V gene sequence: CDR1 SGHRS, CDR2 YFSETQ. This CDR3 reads CASSADRDLHGYTF. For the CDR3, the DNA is TGCGCCAGCAGCGCGGACCGGGACCTTCATGGCTACACCTTC.

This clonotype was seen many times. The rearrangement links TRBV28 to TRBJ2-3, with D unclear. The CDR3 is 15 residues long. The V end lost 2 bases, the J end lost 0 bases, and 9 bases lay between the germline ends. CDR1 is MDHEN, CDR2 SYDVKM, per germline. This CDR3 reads CASSLGSGSTDTQYF. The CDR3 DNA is TGTGCCAGCAGTTTAGGTAGTGGTAGCACAGATACGCAGTATTTT.